The next 30 T cell receptor beta chains were all read from a single sample in a study of cytomegalovirus exposure and HLA in healthy donors. The PCR was carried out with 60 Vbeta primers and 13 Jbeta primers. The protocol was immunoSEQ multiplex PCR, while the TCRdb copy is restricted to in-frame clones and leaves out a portion. The sample holds some 150,000 clones, 75% to 90% seen once. Material for sequencing was PBMCs. The receptors here all came from a woman in her fifties or sixties in good health and CMV-seropositive.

The chain combines TRBV10-3 with TRBJ2-1; possible D gene TRBD2, 8 bases. Germline lookup yields CDR1 ENHRY and CDR2 SYGVKD. This CDR3 is 17 amino acids long. V was trimmed by 11 bases and J by 6 bases, leaving 29 bases between them. Here the CDR3 DNA reads TGTGCCGCCTCGGGACAGATGGGACTAGGGGCTAGCAATGAGCAGTTCTTC. Translated, it gives CAASGQMGLGASNEQFF.

This chain uses TRBV12-5 with TRBJ1-3, with 7 bases aligning to TRBD1. The CDR3 spans 18 residues. The germline V gene encodes CDR1 LGHNT and CDR2 FRNRAP. J gave up 4 bases and V 0 bases, and 12 bases lay outside the gene matches. The CDR3 region is CASGLVTKGALEGNTIYF. CDR3 bases: TGTGCTAGTGGTTTGGTGACCAAGGGGGCTTTAGAAGGAAACACCATATATTTT.

The chain recombines TRBV5-3 with TRBJ2-2, with 8 bases lining up with TRBD2. TRBV5-3 is an ORF for which the function is uncertain. CDR3 size: 17 residues. The J segment lost 4 bases and the V segment lost 4 bases, leaving 12 bases of the junction unmatched. Here the CDR3 reads CARSTGTSVIVTGELFF. In nucleotides, the CDR3 is TGTGCCAGAAGCACCGGGACTAGTGTGATCGTCACCGGGGAGCTGTTTTTT.

This chain joins TRBV7-2 and TRBJ1-5; a possible D gene is TRBD1 (5 bases). This CDR3 has 19 residues. Germline CDR1 and CDR2: SGHTA and FQGNSA. V was shortened by 1 base and J by 0 bases, with 19 bases between the two germline ends. CDR3 in amino acids: CASSLEPGGGSDSNQPQHF. The CDR3 coding sequence is TGTGCCAGCAGCTTAGAGCCCGGGGGGGGATCAGATAGCAATCAGCCCCAGCATTTT.

The table lists this clone with a count of one. The junction shows a germline mismatch at one end, possibly a read error. The sample contains more than one DNA sequence encoding this CDR3. The chain uses TRBV7-9 and TRBJ2-7; 7 nucleotides line up with TRBD2. Germline V gene sequence: CDR1 SEHNR, CDR2 FQNEAQ (reference sequence). There are 13 residues in the CDR3. The CDR3 reads CASSLSGAYEQYF. The CDR3 bases are TGTGCCAGTAGCTTGAGCGGGGCTTACGAGCAGTACTTC.

This chain links TRBV5-1 with TRBJ2-2, with 11 bases aligning to TRBD1. The CDR3 length is 16 residues. Looked up from germline, CDR1 is SGHRS and CDR2 is YFSETQ. Losses at the gene ends were 0 bases for V and 4 bases for J; bases not matched to a gene: 2. The CDR3 is CASSLEGQGGTGELFF. Written as DNA, the CDR3 is TGCGCCAGCAGCTTGGAGGGACAGGGGGGCACCGGGGAGCTGTTTTTT.

For the CDR3, the DNA is TGCGCCAGCAGCCAGGGAGGAGCGGGAGGGAGAGAAGACGAGCAGTACTTC. It codes for CASSQGGAGGREDEQYF. The rearrangement links TRBV4-3 to TRBJ2-7; 10 nucleotides line up with TRBD2. The junction had 13 bases not matched to a gene; V was cut back by 3 bases and J by 5 bases. In germline, CDR1 is LGHNA, CDR2 YSLEER. This CDR3 has 17 residues.

This clone was seen only a few times. CDR3 sequence: CASSQVRQGFGELFF. CDR3 nucleotides: TGTGCCAGCAGCCAAGTAAGACAGGGGTTCGGGGAGCTGTTTTTT. This chain links TRBV4-2 with TRBJ2-2, with 8 bases that match TRBD1. The germline V gene encodes CDR1 LGHNA and CDR2 YNFKEQ. V shed 1 base and J 7 bases; nucleotides not matched to a gene: 5. This CDR3 contains 15 residues.

V usage is TRBV4-1 and J usage is TRBJ2-2; 9 bases fit TRBD1. The CDR3 loop spans 17 amino acids. Germline-derived CDR1 and CDR2 are MGHRA and YSYEKL. Trimming at V came to 3 bases and at J to 5 bases, leaving 10 bases not matched to a gene. CDR3 DNA sequence: TGCGCCAGCAGCCATCAGGGCCACAGGGGGCAAACCGGGGAGCTGTTTTTT. Its protein is CASSHQGHRGQTGELFF.

The chain couples TRBV28 to TRBJ1-3, with D uncertain. Trimming took off 8 bases at V and 0 bases at J, with 14 bases between the two ends. This CDR3 is built from 15 residues. Germline-derived CDR1 and CDR2 are MDHEN and SYDVKM. The CDR3 nucleotides are TGTGCCAGCGGACGGACTGGCCGCTCTGGAAACACCATATATTTT. Residues: CASGRTGRSGNTIYF.

The V gene is TRBV2, the J gene TRBJ2-1; unclear D gene. V was cut by 3 bases and J by 7 bases, with 13 bases left in between. CDR3 length: 14 amino acids. CDR1 SNHLY and CDR2 FYNNEI come from the germline V gene. The chain's CDR3 is CASSDLLTTNEQFF. The CDR3 nucleotides read TGTGCCAGCAGTGACCTTTTAACAACGAATGAGCAGTTCTTC.

This chain links TRBV30 with TRBJ2-5; 7 bases fit TRBD2. The CDR3 totals 13 residues. Trimming cost V 2 bases and J 1 base; bases outside gene matches: 1. The V gene's germline CDR1 is GTSNPN and CDR2 SVGIG (reference sequence). The CDR3 region has the DNA TGTGCCTGGAGTTGGGGGGGCCAAGAGACCCAGTACTTC. Its protein is CAWSWGGQETQYF.

V gene TRBV4-1 combines with J gene TRBJ2-7; weak D call: TRBD2 (5 bases). Trimming stripped 1 base from V and 4 bases from J, with 5 bases between. The CDR3 is made up of 12 amino acids. Germline CDR1 reads MGHRA; CDR2 reads YSYEKL. The chain's CDR3 is CASSQAGYEQYF. CDR3 in DNA: TGCGCCAGCAGCCAAGCGGGATACGAGCAGTACTTC.

This clone was recorded once. The chain uses TRBV7-2 and TRBJ2-7, with 9 bases aligning to TRBD2. Germline values: CDR1 SGHTA, CDR2 FQGNSA. Trimming removed 5 bases from V and 5 bases from J; junction bases left unmatched: 13. CDR3 length: 16 residues. The DNA of the CDR3 is TGTGCCAGCAGCCTCCAAGGGACTAGCAGCGTTGACGAGCAGTACTTC. Amino acid sequence: CASSLQGTSSVDEQYF.

A few counts support this clone. The chain couples TRBV5-1 to TRBJ2-1, with D tentatively TRBD2 (6 bases). V lost 3 bases, J lost 16 bases, and 26 bases lay in between. The CDR3 loop spans 15 amino acids. Looked up from germline, CDR1 is SGHRS and CDR2 is YFSETQ. CDR3 amino acids: CASSWSQSRTGERFF. CDR3 bases: TGCGCCAGCAGCTGGTCCCAATCCCGTACGGGAGAACGATTCTTC.

This chain links TRBV4-2 with TRBJ2-5, with 8 bases identical to TRBD1. The J call is in doubt because the DNA end fits TRBJ2-7 better. Germline V lookup: CDR1 LGHNA, CDR2 YNFKEQ. The CDR3 is 15 amino acids. CDR3 DNA sequence: TGTGCCAGCAGCCAAGCCTCGGGACAGGACTACGAGCAGTACTTC. This encodes CASSQASGQDYEQYF.

About this clone: Germline and junction disagree at one end, which may indicate a read error. The rearrangement links TRBV3-1 (or the pseudogene TRBV3-2) to TRBJ2-1, with D hard to call. Germline CDR1 is LGHDT and CDR2 is YNNKEL (reference sequence). The CDR3 runs to 9 residues. CDR3 sequence reads: CASSPPLLF. The CDR3 DNA reads as TGTGCCAGCAGCCCCCCCCTACTCTTC.

This sequence joins TRBV30 and TRBJ1-1, with 9 positions matching TRBD1. The CDR3 runs to 14 residues. Germline V gives CDR1 GTSNPN, CDR2 SVGIG (reference sequence). J was trimmed by 4 bases and V by 0 bases; bases with no gene match: 3. The CDR3 reads CAWSVGGQGTEAFF. In DNA form, the CDR3 reads TGTGCCTGGAGTGTCGGGGGACAGGGCACTGAAGCTTTCTTT.

This clone came up a few times. This chain joins TRBV4-3 and TRBJ2-3; 11 positions agree with TRBD2. This CDR3 has 17 residues. Looked up from germline, CDR1 is LGHNA and CDR2 is YSLEER. V lost 1 base to trimming and J lost 7 bases; unmatched junction nucleotides: 10. The CDR3 nucleotides are TGCGCCAGCAGCCAAGCGGCTAGCGGGAGGTCCGGGTATACGCAGTATTTT. Amino acids: CASSQAASGRSGYTQYF.

The V call is TRBV7-2, the J call TRBJ2-1, with 7 positions matching TRBD2. Germline V gene data show CDR1 as SGHTA and CDR2 as FQGNSA. This CDR3 has 15 residues. After removal of 5 bases from V and 4 bases from J, the junction contained 8 bases not matched to a gene. The CDR3 bases are TGTGCCAGCAGCCTTACCAGCGGGGCTTACAATGAGCAGTTCTTC. It specifies CASSLTSGAYNEQFF.

This chain connects TRBV30 to TRBJ1-1; 8 bases match TRBD1. After removal of 4 bases from V and 0 bases from J, the junction contained 1 base not matched to a gene. CDR3 length: 13 residues. Germline CDR1 and CDR2: GTSNPN and SVGIG (reference sequence). This CDR3 is CAWTRGLNTEAFF. In nucleotides, the CDR3 is TGTGCCTGGACCAGGGGGCTGAACACTGAAGCTTTCTTT.

V gene TRBV7-2 combines with J gene TRBJ2-1, with D perhaps TRBD1 (5 bases). Germline CDR1 reads SGHTA; CDR2 reads FQGNSA. The CDR3 covers 12 residues. The ends were cut back, 5 bases at V and 4 bases at J, with 6 bases in the middle. CDR3 sequence reads: CASSNRYNEQFF. In DNA, the CDR3 is TGTGCCAGCAGCAACAGGTACAATGAGCAGTTCTTC.

The chain carries TRBV7-3 and TRBJ2-3; 9 positions agree with TRBD1. The CDR3 covers 14 residues. From germline, CDR1 is SGHTA and CDR2 FQGTGA. With V trimmed by 4 bases and J by 5 bases, 4 bases remained unmatched. CDR3 loop: CASSWDRAVDTQYF. The CDR3 region has the DNA TGTGCCAGCAGCTGGGACAGGGCGGTAGATACGCAGTATTTT.

This chain connects TRBV19 to TRBJ2-3; 14 bases fit TRBD2. Trimming removed 4 bases from V and 3 bases from J; junction bases left unmatched: 3. The CDR3 extends over 16 amino acids. CDR1 and CDR2 from the germline V gene are LNHDA and SQIVND (reference sequence). The CDR3 protein is CASSTRTSGRTDTQYF. The CDR3 DNA sequence: TGTGCCAGTAGTACTCGGACTAGCGGGAGGACAGATACGCAGTATTTT.

The gene calls are TRBV7-2 and TRBJ1-1; D remains unclear. Trimming took 5 bases from V and 1 from J, leaving 11 bases between them. Germline assignment: CDR1 SGHTA and CDR2 FQGNSA. This CDR3 is built from 14 residues. The chain's CDR3 is CASSPSRSNTEAFF. The CDR3 DNA sequence: TGTGCCAGCAGCCCCTCCAGATCGAACACTGAAGCTTTCTTT.

The CDR3 loop is CASSPHSSPVGELFF. The CDR3 DNA reads TGTGCCAGCAGCCCGCATTCATCCCCAGTCGGGGAGCTGTTTTTT. The chain recombines TRBV7-2 with TRBJ2-2; D remains unclear. Trimming cost V 5 bases and J 7 bases, with 17 bases left between them. The germline V gene encodes CDR1 SGHTA and CDR2 FQGNSA. CDR3 length: 15 amino acids.

V usage is TRBV9 and J usage is TRBJ2-4, with TRBD2 as a possible D gene (5 bases). V dropped 0 bases and J dropped 3 bases, with 10 bases sitting between them. Looked up from germline, CDR1 is SGDLS and CDR2 is YYNGEE. The CDR3 covers 15 residues. CDR3 in DNA: TGTGCCAGCAGCGTAGCTGGCGCGGGCAAAAACATTCAGTACTTC. This sequence encodes CASSVAGAGKNIQYF.

The chain carries TRBV4-2 and TRBJ2-2; 7 bases match TRBD1. Losses at the gene ends were 7 bases for V and 6 bases for J; bases not matched to a gene: 8. Looked up from germline, CDR1 is LGHNA and CDR2 is YNFKEQ. The CDR3 covers 14 residues. CDR3 sequence reads: CASKTGTEAGELFF. The CDR3 DNA follows: TGTGCCAGCAAAACCGGGACAGAAGCCGGGGAGCTGTTTTTT.

The sample holds a few counts of this clone. V usage is TRBV5-1 and J usage is TRBJ1-2; 10 positions agree with TRBD1. Germline loops: CDR1 SGHRS, CDR2 YFSETQ. V shed 2 bases and J 4 bases; nucleotides not matched to a gene: 5. The CDR3 sequence is 15 residues long. The chain's CDR3 is CASSFGTGDFYGYTF. CDR3 sequence (DNA): TGCGCCAGCAGCTTTGGGACAGGGGACTTCTATGGCTACACCTTC.

This clone was counted a single time. The same CDR3 also results from other DNA sequences found in this sample. In DNA, the CDR3 is TGTGCCAGCAGCCAGCGGACAGGGAGCTACGAGCAGTACTTC. Encoded protein: CASSQRTGSYEQYF. The J gene is TRBJ2-7, the V gene TRBV6-6, with 8 bases lining up with TRBD1. V shed 6 bases, J shed 3 bases, and the junction held 7 bases outside the gene matches. The V gene's germline CDR1 is MNHNY and CDR2 SVGAGI (reference sequence). The length of the CDR3 is 14 residues.